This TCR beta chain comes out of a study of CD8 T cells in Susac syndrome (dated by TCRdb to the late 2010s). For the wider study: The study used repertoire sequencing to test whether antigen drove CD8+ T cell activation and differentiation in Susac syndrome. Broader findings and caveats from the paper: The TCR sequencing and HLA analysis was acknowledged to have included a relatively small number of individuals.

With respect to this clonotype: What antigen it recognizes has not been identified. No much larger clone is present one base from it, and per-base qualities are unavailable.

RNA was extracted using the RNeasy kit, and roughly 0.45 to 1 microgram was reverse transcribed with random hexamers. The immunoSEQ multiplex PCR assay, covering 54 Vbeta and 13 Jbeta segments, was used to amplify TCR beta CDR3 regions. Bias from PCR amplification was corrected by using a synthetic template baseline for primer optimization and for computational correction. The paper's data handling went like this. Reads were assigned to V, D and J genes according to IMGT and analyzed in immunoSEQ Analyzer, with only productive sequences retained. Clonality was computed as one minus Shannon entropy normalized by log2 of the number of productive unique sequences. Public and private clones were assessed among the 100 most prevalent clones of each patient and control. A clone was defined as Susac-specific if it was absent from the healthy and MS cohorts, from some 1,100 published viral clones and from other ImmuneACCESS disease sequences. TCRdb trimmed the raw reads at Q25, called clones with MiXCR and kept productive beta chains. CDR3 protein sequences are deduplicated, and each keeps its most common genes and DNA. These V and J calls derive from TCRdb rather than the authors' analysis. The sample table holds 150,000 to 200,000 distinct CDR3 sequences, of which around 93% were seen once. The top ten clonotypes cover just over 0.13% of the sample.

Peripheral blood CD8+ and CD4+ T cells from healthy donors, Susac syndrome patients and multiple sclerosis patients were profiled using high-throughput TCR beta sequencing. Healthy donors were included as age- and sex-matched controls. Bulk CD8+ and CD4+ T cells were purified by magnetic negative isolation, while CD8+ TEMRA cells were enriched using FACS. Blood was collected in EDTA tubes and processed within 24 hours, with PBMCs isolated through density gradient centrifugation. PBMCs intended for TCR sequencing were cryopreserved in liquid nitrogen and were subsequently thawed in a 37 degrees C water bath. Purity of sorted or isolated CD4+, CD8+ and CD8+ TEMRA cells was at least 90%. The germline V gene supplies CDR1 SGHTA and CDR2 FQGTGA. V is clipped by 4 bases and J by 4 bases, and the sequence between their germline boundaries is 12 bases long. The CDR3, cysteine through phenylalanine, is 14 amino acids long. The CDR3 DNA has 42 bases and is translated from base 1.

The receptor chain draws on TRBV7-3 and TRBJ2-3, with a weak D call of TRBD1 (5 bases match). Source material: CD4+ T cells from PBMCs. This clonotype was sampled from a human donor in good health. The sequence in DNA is TGTGCCAGCAGCTCCTACGCCAGGGCAGATACGCAGTATTTT. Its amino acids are CASSSYARADTQYF.